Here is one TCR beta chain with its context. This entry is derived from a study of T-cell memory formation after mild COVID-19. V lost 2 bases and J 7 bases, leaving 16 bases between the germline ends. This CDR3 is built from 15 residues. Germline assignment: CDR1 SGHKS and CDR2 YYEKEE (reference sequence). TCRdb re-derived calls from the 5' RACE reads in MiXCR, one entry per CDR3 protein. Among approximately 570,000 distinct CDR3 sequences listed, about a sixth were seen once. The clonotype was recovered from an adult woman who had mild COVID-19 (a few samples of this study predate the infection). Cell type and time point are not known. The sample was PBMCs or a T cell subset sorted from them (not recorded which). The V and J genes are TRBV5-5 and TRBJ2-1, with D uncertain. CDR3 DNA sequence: TGTGCCAGCAGCTTTGACGTGGCAAGCCTGAATGAGCAGTTCTTC. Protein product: CASSFDVASLNEQFF.